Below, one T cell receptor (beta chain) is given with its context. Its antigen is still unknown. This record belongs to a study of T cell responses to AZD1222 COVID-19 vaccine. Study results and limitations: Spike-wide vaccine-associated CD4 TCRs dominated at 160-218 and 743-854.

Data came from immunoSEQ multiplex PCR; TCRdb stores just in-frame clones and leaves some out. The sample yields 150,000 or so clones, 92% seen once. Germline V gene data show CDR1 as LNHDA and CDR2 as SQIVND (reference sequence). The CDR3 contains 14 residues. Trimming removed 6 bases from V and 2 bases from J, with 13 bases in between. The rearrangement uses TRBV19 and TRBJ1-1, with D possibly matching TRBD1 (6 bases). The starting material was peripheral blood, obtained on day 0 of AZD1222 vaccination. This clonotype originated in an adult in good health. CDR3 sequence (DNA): TGTGCCAGTAGGCTATGGGGGCCCAACACTGAAGCTTTCTTT. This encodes CASRLWGPNTEAFF.